This T cell receptor beta chain was identified in a study of blood T cell repertoires in COVID-19 (TCRdb year 2020). About the investigation overall: The collaborator samples originated in the United States, Italy and Spain and spanned the acute and convalescent phases of COVID-19. The material from the prospective study consisted of cDNA or gDNA derived from T cells, B-cell-depleted T cells, or PBMCs. Subjects who had been exposed to COVID-19, were actively infected with it, or had recovered from it provided the deeply sampled blood TCRbeta repertoires that made up the dataset. A freely available public database, intended as a resource for researchers studying the immune response to SARS-CoV-2, is where the repertoires were released. The samples were drawn from the first 160 participants of the ongoing ImmuneRACE study and from about 1,200 subjects provided by 6 global collaborators. A de-identified subject ID, COVID-19 status, age in years and sex were almost always included in the sample metadata. Where available, HLA class I and class II types were obtained from metadata supplied by the sample provider rather than from assay-based typing. Study-wide findings and limitations: The quantity of clinical and demographic metadata differed by source and by participant and was supplied without curation.

The immunoSEQ Assay, a bias-controlled multiplex PCR, was used to amplify TCRbeta CDR3 regions from genomic DNA. On the study's bioinformatics: Within the assay, amplification of reference gene primers was used to estimate how many nucleated cells each sample contained. To quantify the absolute abundance of each unique TCRbeta CDR3 rearrangement, sequence reads were collapsed and filtered. For each sample, productive Simpson clonality was calculated by taking the square root of Simpson's diversity index across productive rearrangements. TCRdb obtained this table from immuneACCESS and retained in-frame rearrangements with V and J assigned. These tables miss some clones; where compared with another copy, unresolved V genes account for less than half of the shortfall, and the remainder is unexplained. V, J and clone size were drawn from that table, and D and trimming were deduced from the DNA. The sample data list roughly 500,000 clones, and about 91% of these were observed just once. Of the sample, 0.75% to 0.9% is held by the ten largest clones.

One collaborating source in Seattle enrolled patients during active infection and followed them longitudinally through the course of disease. The collaborating institutions used their own protocols to collect whole blood in K2EDTA tubes. For TCRbeta analysis, collaborators shipped samples in one of three forms: frozen whole blood, isolated PBMCs, or DNA extracted from either of those sample types. V is pruned by 2 bases and J by 7 bases, leaving 7 bases of the junction without a gene match. The CDR3 contains 14 residues, cysteine and phenylalanine counted. The retained sequence is limited to the CDR3, 42 bases, with the frame set at the first base. CDR1 MNHEY and CDR2 SVGAGI are derived from the germline V gene. In its sample, this clone was seen once. Its target antigen remains unknown. Base quality data are lacking; no much larger clone is found one base away.

Rearrangement joined TRBV6-5 to TRBJ2-7; 8 central nucleotides agree with TRBD1. The sequence derives from a man aged 18 to 29 with COVID-19, enrolled during active disease. The sample consisted of peripheral blood. At the DNA level, the sequence is TGTGCCAGCAGTTACGGGCAGGGGGCTCAAGAGCAGTACTTC. Translated, this gives CASSYGQGAQEQYF.